The rows below give T cell receptor beta chains drawn from one sample of a study of T cells in Graves' hyperthyroidism and ophthalmopathy. TCRdb re-called the multiplex PCR reads with MiXCR, one entry per CDR3 protein. The sample lists hundreds of thousands of distinct CDR3 sequences, around 20% occurring once. The specimen sequenced was blood. These receptors all stem from a young man with Graves' ophthalmopathy. CDR3s include the opening cysteine and the closing phenylalanine or tryptophan. Fields, in order: D gene, V gene, J gene, clone size, CDR3 DNA, CDR3 protein. A D gene is named only where the DNA matches it firmly. The size of a clone is reported for some rows only, either as once, few or many, or as a class for expanded clones.

NA,TRBV29-1,TRBJ2-7,few,TGCAGCGTTGAATTTAATTCCTACGAGCAGTACTTC,CSVEFNSYEQYF
TRBD2,TRBV3-1,TRBJ2-2,once,TGTGCCAGCAGCCGTCGCGCGGGGGTGAACACCGGGGAGCTGTTTTTT,CASSRRAGVNTGELFF
NA,TRBV7-6,TRBJ1-6,few,TGTGCCAGCAGCTTAGCGGCAGGGGCCAATTCACCCCTCCACTTT,CASSLAAGANSPLHF
NA,TRBV28,TRBJ1-2,once,TGTGCGGAATCGAGAGAGTCCTATGGCTACACCTTC,CAESRESYGYTF
NA,TRBV6-6,TRBJ2-2,NA,TGTGCCAGCAGTTACGTGGAGAAGGGCACCGGGGAGCTGTTTTTT,CASSYVEKGTGELFF
TRBD1,TRBV5-1,TRBJ2-7,NA,TGCGCCAGCAGTTTAACGGGGACAGGGGGTTCCTACGAGCAGTACTTC,CASSLTGTGGSYEQYF
NA,TRBV19,TRBJ2-7,few,TGTGCCAGTAGTAAGTCTTCGGGGCAAAGCTCCTACGAGCAGTACTTC,CASSKSSGQSSYEQYF
TRBD1,TRBV20-1,TRBJ2-4,NA,TGCAGTGCTAGAGGACAGGGCATTTCAGCCAAAAACATTCAGTACTTC,CSARGQGISAKNIQYF
NA,TRBV7-8,TRBJ2-2,NA,TGTGCCAGCAGCCCCTCGGAGGGGGGTTGGACCGGGGAGCTGTTTTTT,CASSPSEGGWTGELFF
TRBD1,TRBV7-9,TRBJ2-5,NA,TGTGCCAGCAGCCTAGGGGACAGGGGGGCCCAAGAGACCCAGTACTTC,CASSLGDRGAQETQYF
NA,TRBV11-2,TRBJ2-7,many,TGTGCCAGCAGCTTTCGGAGCGAATCCTACGAGCAGTACTTC,CASSFRSESYEQYF
NA,TRBV15,TRBJ1-5,NA,TGTGCCACCAGCAGAGATCAACAGCCCCAGCATTTT,CATSRDQQPQHF
NA,TRBV5-8,TRBJ2-1,many,TGTGCCAGCAGCCATAGCGGAGGGTCCTACAATGAGCAGTTCTTC,CASSHSGGSYNEQFF
TRBD1,TRBV6-1,TRBJ1-3,NA,TGTGCCAGCAGCCTTGGGACAGGGGGCCAGGTTGGAAACACCATATATTTT,CASSLGTGGQVGNTIYF
TRBD2,TRBV6-1,TRBJ2-1,few,TGTGCCAGCACCCTAGCGGGAAAGGGCAATGAGCAGTTCTTC,CASTLAGKGNEQFF
NA,TRBV14,TRBJ1-6,few,TGTGCCAGCAGCCTCGAGGCGGGGAATTCACCCCTCCACTTT,CASSLEAGNSPLHF
NA,TRBV11-2,TRBJ1-2,NA,TGTGCCAGCAGCTGGTGGATCGAGGGGACCGAAAGCTATGGCTACACCTTC,CASSWWIEGTESYGYTF
TRBD2,TRBV29-1,TRBJ2-1,NA,TGCAGCGTTGAGACGGGACTAGCGGCCTACAATGAGCAGTTCTTC,CSVETGLAAYNEQFF
TRBD1,TRBV15,TRBJ1-1,few,TGTGCCACCAGCAGAGATTGGAGGACAGGGTATGCGAACACTGAAGCTTTCTTT,CATSRDWRTGYANTEAFF
TRBD2,TRBV5-1,TRBJ2-3,few,TGCGCCAGCATTCCTAGCCGCGGGACTAGCGGGAGGGCTGGCACAGATACGCAGTATTTT,CASIPSRGTSGRAGTDTQYF
NA,TRBV20-1,TRBJ2-1,NA,TGCAGTGCTAGAGATCCGAAGCAGTTCTTC,CSARDPKQFF
NA,TRBV20-1,TRBJ1-1,NA,TGCAGTGCTACCCAGGGCTTGAACACTGAAGCTTTCTTT,CSATQGLNTEAFF
NA,TRBV7-8,TRBJ2-1,NA,TGTGCCAGCAGCTGGCGTGCTAGGCAGACTAACAATGAGCAGTTCTTC,CASSWRARQTNNEQFF
NA,TRBV4-1,TRBJ2-3,NA,TGCGCCAGCAGCCAAGACCCCACAGGGTGGGAAGCAGATACGCAGTATTTT,CASSQDPTGWEADTQYF
NA,TRBV27,TRBJ2-1,few,TGTGCCAGCAGTTTTTCCAGGGCTTGGGGTGAGCAGTTCTTC,CASSFSRAWGEQFF
NA,TRBV7-8,TRBJ2-5,many,TGTGCCAGCAGCTTAGCGGGACTGTGGACCCAGTACTTC,CASSLAGLWTQYF
TRBD1,TRBV6-5,TRBJ1-3,NA,TGTGCCAGCAGTTATACCGGGACAGGTGACTCTGGAAACACCATATATTTT,CASSYTGTGDSGNTIYF
NA,TRBV7-8,TRBJ1-6,few,TGTGCCAGCAGCTTAGCAATGACAATTAGCTCCTATAATTCACCCCTCCACTTT,CASSLAMTISSYNSPLHF
NA,TRBV7-9,TRBJ2-5,NA,TGTGCCAGCAGCTTAATCCCATGGACCCAGTACTTC,CASSLIPWTQYF
NA,TRBV6-5,TRBJ2-1,NA,TGTGCCAGCAGTTACTATCCGGTTAGCTCCTACAATGAGCAGTTCTTC,CASSYYPVSSYNEQFF
TRBD1,TRBV24-1,TRBJ2-2,NA,TGTGCCACCAGTGACCCGACCGGGACAGGGAACACCGGGGAGCTGTTTTTT,CATSDPTGTGNTGELFF
TRBD2,TRBV4-1,TRBJ2-7,few,TGCGCCAGCAGCCGGGCCTTGACTAGCGGTTACGAGCAGTACTTC,CASSRALTSGYEQYF
TRBD2,TRBV4-3,TRBJ2-1,few,TGCGCCAGCAGCCAAAGCGGGAGCGGCGCCTACAATGAGCAGTTCTTC,CASSQSGSGAYNEQFF
TRBD2,TRBV12-3/TRBV12-4,TRBJ2-3,few,TGTGCCAGCATGGGGACTACCACAGATACGCAGTATTTT,CASMGTTTDTQYF
TRBD1,TRBV3-1,TRBJ1-6,few,TGTGCCAGCAGCCCGAAGCAGGGGGGGAATTCACCCCTCCACTTT,CASSPKQGGNSPLHF
NA,TRBV20-1,TRBJ1-1,many,TGCAGTGCCGTCGGTGTCTTGGGGCTAATCGCTGAAGCTTTCTTT,CSAVGVLGLIAEAFF
TRBD1,TRBV7-2,TRBJ2-7,many,TGTGCCAGCAGCCTAACAGGGGGCGCGGGCGAGCAGTACTTC,CASSLTGGAGEQYF
TRBD2,TRBV7-8,TRBJ2-5,NA,TGTGCCAGCAGCTTAGCGGCTAGCGGGTTCAAGTACTTC,CASSLAASGFKYF
NA,TRBV11-1,TRBJ1-1,many,TGTGCCAGCAGCTCTGTCACAGCAACTGAAGCTTTCTTT,CASSSVTATEAFF
TRBD2,TRBV28,TRBJ2-5,many,TGTGCCAGCAGTACGACGGGAGGTCACCAAGAGACCCAGTACTTC,CASSTTGGHQETQYF
NA,TRBV6-1,TRBJ2-5,few,TGTGCCAGCAGTTCTCCCACTATTAGGGAGACCCAGTACTTC,CASSSPTIRETQYF
TRBD2,TRBV28,TRBJ2-3,many,TGTGCCAGCAGTAGCCCGGGACTAGCGGGAACAGATACGCAGTATTTT,CASSSPGLAGTDTQYF
TRBD2,TRBV7-2,TRBJ2-7,few,TGTGCCAGCAGCTCCCTGCCAGCGGGACCCTACGAGCAGTACTTC,CASSSLPAGPYEQYF
NA,TRBV20-1,TRBJ1-5,NA,TGCAGTGCTAGAGAGGGGGGGCGCGGCCAGCCCCAGCATTTT,CSAREGGRGQPQHF
TRBD1,TRBV6-1,TRBJ1-1,NA,TGTGCCAGCAGTACCGGGACAGGGATTGAAGCTTTCTTT,CASSTGTGIEAFF
NA,TRBV7-9,TRBJ2-7,NA,TGTGCCAGCAGCTTAGGGACAGGGAGGGCCGAGCAGTACTTC,CASSLGTGRAEQYF